These T cell receptor beta chains were read from a single sample in a study of OX40 agonist ivuxolimab in advanced cancers. The table came from immunoSEQ multiplex PCR; TCRdb's copy has only in-frame clones and leaves some out. The sample shows tens of thousands of clones, around 89% of them seen only once. Source: CD4+ or CD8+ T cells sorted from blood, taken in a trial of the OX40 agonist ivuxolimab. The receptors come from an adult with an advanced solid tumor such as melanoma, head and neck, liver or kidney cancer. Both conserved end residues are part of each CDR3. A D gene is named only where the DNA matches it firmly. Some rows have no size entry. The others give once, few or many, or a class for an expanded clone.

size	D	V	J	CDR3	DNA
.	.	TRBV4-1	TRBJ1-1	CASSQSDRLNTEAFF	TGCGCCAGCAGCCAGTCGGACAGACTGAACACTGAAGCTTTCTTT
once	.	TRBV6-1	TRBJ2-7	CASSPSWGYEQYF	TGTGCCAGCAGTCCCAGTTGGGGCTACGAGCAGTACTTC
.	.	TRBV4-1	TRBJ2-2	CASSLAAYTGELFF	TGCGCCAGCAGCCTCGCGGCGTACACCGGGGAGCTGTTTTTT
.	TRBD1	TRBV15	TRBJ2-7	CATSRGTGSDEQYF	TGTGCCACCAGCAGAGGGACAGGGAGCGACGAGCAGTACTTC
.	.	TRBV27	TRBJ2-5	CASSFVNSEGETQYF	TGTGCCAGCAGTTTCGTAAATTCCGAAGGGGAGACCCAGTACTTC
few	.	TRBV10-3	TRBJ2-7	CAIKGGVSYEQYF	TGTGCCATCAAGGGCGGGGTCTCCTACGAGCAGTACTTC
.	TRBD2	TRBV7-9	TRBJ2-5	CASSLGLAGAETQYF	TGTGCCAGCAGCCTCGGACTAGCGGGAGCAGAGACCCAGTACTTC
.	.	TRBV7-8	TRBJ2-3	CASSLRNPTDTQYF	TGTGCCAGCAGCTTAAGAAATCCCACAGATACGCAGTATTTT
few	.	TRBV27	TRBJ2-3	CASSLADTRTDTQYF	TGTGCCAGCAGTTTAGCGGACACGAGGACAGATACGCAGTATTTT
.	.	TRBV28	TRBJ2-7	CASSPARGPCEQYF	TGTGCCAGCAGTCCGGCCAGGGGTCCGTGCGAGCAGTACTTC
.	.	TRBV28	TRBJ1-2	CASSQGSRNGYTF	TGTGCCAGCAGTCAAGGAAGCAGGAATGGCTACACCTTC
.	TRBD1	TRBV2	TRBJ2-4	CASQPTGTGSLLAKNIQYF	TGTGCCAGCCAACCGACCGGGACAGGAAGCCTCTTAGCCAAAAACATTCAGTACTTC
.	.	TRBV4-2	TRBJ2-1	CASSQVSEDNEQFF	TGTGCCAGCAGCCAAGTTAGTGAGGACAATGAGCAGTTCTTC
.	.	TRBV2	TRBJ1-2	CASSVVGGYTF	TGTGCCAGCAGTGTGGTCGGTGGCTACACCTTC
.	TRBD2	TRBV27	TRBJ2-1	CASRIGTSGGASEQFF	TGTGCCAGCAGGATCGGGACTAGCGGGGGGGCAAGTGAGCAGTTCTTC
.	TRBD1	TRBV2	TRBJ1-5	CASTVDRDNQPQHF	TGTGCCAGCACGGTCGACAGGGACAATCAGCCCCAGCATTTT
.	TRBD1	TRBV15	TRBJ2-2	CATSPGQGTTFTGELFF	TGTGCCACCAGTCCCGGACAGGGGACGACTTTCACCGGGGAGCTGTTTTTT
.	.	TRBV15	TRBJ2-2	CATSRGRTNTGELFF	TGTGCCACCAGCAGGGGACGAACGAACACCGGGGAGCTGTTTTTT
.	.	TRBV27	TRBJ2-3	CASSSTDTQYF	TGTGCCAGCAGTAGCACAGATACGCAGTATTTT
.	.	TRBV6-6	TRBJ2-4	CASSYSGLARNIQYF	TGTGCCAGCAGTTATTCGGGACTTGCGAGGAACATTCAGTACTTC
once	TRBD2	TRBV28	TRBJ2-3	CATGGSGRERYF	TGTGCCACCGGCGGTAGCGGGAGGGAACGGTATTTT
.	.	TRBV27	TRBJ2-7	CASWATSYEQYF	TGTGCCAGCTGGGCCACGTCCTACGAGCAGTACTTC
few	.	TRBV28	TRBJ1-5	CASNLKQGFGNQPQHF	TGTGCCAGCAACTTAAAGCAGGGGTTCGGCAATCAGCCCCAGCATTTT
few	.	TRBV27	TRBJ1-5	CASSLQGADQPQHF	TGTGCCAGCAGTTTACAGGGCGCAGATCAGCCCCAGCATTTT
.	.	TRBV7-9	TRBJ1-1	CASSQTLQTEMNTEAFF	TGTGCCAGCAGCCAGACCCTTCAGACAGAAATGAACACTGAAGCTTTCTTT
.	TRBD1	TRBV7-6	TRBJ2-7	CASSLTATGATAYEQYF	TGTGCCAGCAGCCTAACCGCGACAGGGGCCACGGCCTACGAGCAGTACTTC
.	TRBD1	TRBV5-1	TRBJ2-2	CASSSPGTANTGELFF	TGCGCCAGCAGCTCACCTGGGACAGCCAACACCGGGGAGCTGTTTTTT
.	TRBD2	TRBV13	TRBJ2-1	CASSPHGLAGTAEQFF	TGTGCCAGCAGCCCCCACGGACTAGCGGGAACGGCTGAGCAGTTCTTC
.	.	TRBV15	TRBJ2-7	CATSTEAPLEQYF	TGTGCCACCAGCACTGAGGCTCCCTTGGAGCAGTACTTC
.	.	TRBV9	TRBJ2-3	CASSVAGDTQYF	TGTGCCAGCAGCGTAGCGGGGGATACGCAGTATTTT
.	.	TRBV4-1	TRBJ1-1	CASSQPGLTEAFF	TGCGCCAGCAGCCAACCTGGGCTGACCGAAGCTTTCTTT
.	.	TRBV5-1	TRBJ1-1	CASSSETSLNTEAFF	TGCGCCAGCAGCTCAGAGACATCCTTGAACACTGAAGCTTTCTTT
.	TRBD2	TRBV13	TRBJ2-5	CASSLDGGEETQYF	TGTGCCAGCAGCTTAGACGGGGGGGAAGAGACCCAGTACTTC
.	.	TRBV13	TRBJ2-7	CASSLVGESYEQYF	TGTGCCAGCAGCTTAGTGGGGGAGTCCTACGAGCAGTACTTC
.	.	TRBV4-2	TRBJ2-1	CASSQGPGGVYNEQFF	TGTGCCAGCAGCCAAGGGCCCGGAGGCGTTTACAATGAGCAGTTCTTC
.	TRBD2	TRBV29-1	TRBJ2-1	CSVWTSGYNEQFF	TGCAGCGTTTGGACTAGCGGTTACAATGAGCAGTTCTTC
.	.	TRBV18	TRBJ2-1	CASSPYGSQFGRNYNEQFF	TGTGCCAGCTCACCATACGGGAGCCAGTTCGGGAGAAACTACAATGAGCAGTTCTTC